Sequencing of this TCR beta chain was carried out in a study of response to subunit inactivated influenza vaccine. This CDR3 comprises 14 residues. Germline loops: CDR1 MNHEY, CDR2 SVGAGI. V was cut by 3 bases and J by 3 bases, with 11 bases left in between. Study results and caveats: The authors put forward the suggestion that each seasonal influenza vaccination may bring in only a limited number of new T cells.

This clonotype was detected a few times. Its antigen is not identified. MiXCR, run by TCRdb on the RT-PCR reads, gives a single entry per CDR3 protein. The sample lists 300,000 to 350,000 distinct CDR3 sequences; roughly 22% were seen once. This receptor was obtained from a man aged 50 to 75 who received an inactivated influenza vaccine. This chain links TRBV6-5 with TRBJ1-1, with TRBD1 as a possible D gene (5 bases). Material: PBMCs from blood, obtained around 22 months after vaccination. CDR3 DNA sequence: TGTGCCAGCAGTTATTGGGGGGGGGACACTGAAGCTTTCTTT. Its protein product is CASSYWGGDTEAFF.